This TCR beta chain appears in the sequencing data of a study of neoadjuvant nivolumab and ipilimumab in lung cancer. Study-level information: Patients got nivolumab 3 mg/kg on days 1, 15 and 29; combination added ipilimumab 1 mg/kg day 1. Overall study findings and caveats: Only two of four nivolumab-treated tumors gained richness and clonality by surgery. Higher pretherapy blood TCR richness went with higher resected-tumor richness. TCR richness and clonality were higher in tumors than adjacent uninvolved lung.

Here immunoSEQ multiplex PCR was the method, and the copy in TCRdb shows in-frame clones only, minus some. This sample has several thousand clones, with roughly 89% found just once. Points on this clone: Its antigen remains unidentified.

The material was tumor tissue, obtained after neoadjuvant nivolumab, alone or with ipilimumab, at or shortly before surgery. This sequence was found in an adult with non-small cell lung cancer. Some clones in this sample may be carry-over from other donors' samples.

CDR3 nucleotide sequence: TGTGCCAGCAGATCACAGGGTGGCCAGCCCCAGCATTTT. Its translation: CASRSQGGQPQHF. V is TRBV28 and J is TRBJ1-5; perhaps TRBD1 as D (6 bases). From germline, CDR1 is MDHEN and CDR2 SYDVKM. V was cut by 6 bases and J by 7 bases, with 13 bases left in between. The CDR3 has 13 amino acids.